The TCR beta chain described here comes from a study of T cell responses to AZD1222 COVID-19 vaccine listed by TCRdb under 2021. About the study as a whole: AZD1222 recipients whose second dose came at about 4 weeks and those whose second dose came at about 12 weeks were combined into one group, since spike-specific TCR depth and breadth did not differ between the two schedules. TCR sequencing was performed for about 240 trial participants, of whom about 200 were given two doses of AZD1222 and approximately 25 were given two doses of MenACWY control vaccine. Enrollment into the trials was organized by age into subgroups of 18-55, 56-69 and 70-plus years, and those subgroups contained roughly 150, 30 and 60 TCR-sequenced participants, respectively. Points the paper makes about the study in general: Because no samples from the day 14 peak response were available, repertoires could be characterized only after the peak T cell response. In the small 56-69-year group, the increase in depth fell short of significance, most likely because of low power. Conclusions about previously exposed vaccinees were limited because only a handful of AZD1222 recipients were SARS-CoV-2 seropositive at baseline. Spike-specific TCR breadth and depth rose significantly after two AZD1222 doses compared with day 0 and with MenACWY recipients. Participants were mostly white British, with more females than males. The authors suggested clonal diversity may have been underestimated. Nearly half of unique spike-specific TCRs reportedly recognized epitopes outside regions mutated in the B.1.351 and B.1.1.7 variants. CD4 TCRs associated with the vaccine covered the entire spike protein, and the dominant responses were in regions 160-218 and 743-854.

The CDR3 regions of human TCRbeta chains were analyzed by immunosequencing. The study's own analysis went as follows. TCRs in the repertoires were compared against a reference library of SARS-CoV-2-specific TCRs that had been generated with the MIRA antigen-specificity platform. Breadth was defined as the fraction of unique TCRs that were SARS-CoV-2-associated, and depth was defined as the fraction of total T cells that were SARS-CoV-2-associated. Using the MIRA data, each spike-specific TCR was mapped to the spike region that the TCR reacts to and placed in a CD4 or CD8 class. Log10-transformed breadth and depth values were compared by one-way ANOVA with Sidak's multiple comparisons tests. This is the immuneACCESS table as TCRdb keeps it, with only in-frame sequences that have V and J called. A part of the clones is gone; compared with another copy, unresolved V genes explain less than half, and the rest is unexplained. That table supplies the V and J calls and clone size; D and trimming were determined from the DNA. This sample lists fewer than 150,000 clones; approximately 90% were detected once. Of the sample, 1.9% falls within the top ten clones.

Read against the paper, the sample's time point label means: baseline before first vaccination. The vaccinee samples were drawn from two UK trials, COV001 and COV002, one of which was a single-blind randomized controlled phase 2/3 trial testing AZD1222 (ChAdOx1 nCoV-19) in healthy adults. For TCRbeta chain sequencing, PBMC samples from trial participants were taken at day 0 and at day 28 after the second dose. Details on this clone: Its antigen is still unknown. Base quality data are lacking; no much larger clone is found one base away.

Sequencing was performed on peripheral blood, taken on day 0 of AZD1222 vaccination. This TCR was sampled from an adult in good health.

CDR3 sequence: CASSINPASTGLLAEAFF. The nucleotide sequence is given as TGTGCCAGTAGTATCAATCCCGCGTCAACAGGGCTTCTGGCTGAAGCTTTCTTT. The rearranged chain carries TRBV19 and TRBJ1-1; TRBD1 is a weak D gene call, 6 bases matching. Sequences LNHDA (CDR1) and SQIVND (CDR2) are obtained from the germline V gene (reference sequence). V and J are truncated by 3 bases and 6 bases respectively, leaving an intervening sequence of 26 bases. The CDR3 starts with the cysteine, ends with the phenylalanine, and has 18 residues. The retained sequence is limited to the CDR3, 54 bases, with the frame set at the first base.